This is a list of T cell receptor beta chains from one sample in a study of CD8+ T cells in alopecia areata. Assay used: immunoSEQ multiplex PCR; TCRdb lists only in-frame clones, some missing. The data show under 300,000 clones, with about 62% seen just once and around 0.84% held by the top ten. The material was CD4+ T cells sorted from blood, obtained around week 54, from a patient treated with tofacitinib. These receptors originate from a human donor with alopecia areata. Both conserved end residues are part of each CDR3. A D gene is named only where the DNA matches it firmly. Some rows have no size entry. The others give once, few or many, or a class for an expanded clone.

clone size: NA
D gene: NA
CDR3 length: 14
J gene: TRBJ2-5
V gene: TRBV7-6
CDR3 DNA: TGTGCCAGCAGCTTAGTGATCGGCCAAGAGACCCAGTACTTC
CDR3 protein: CASSLVIGQETQYF

clone size: once
D gene: NA
CDR3 length: 11
J gene: TRBJ2-5
V gene: TRBV29-1
CDR3 DNA: TGCAGCCAGGGGACCCTTAGGACCCAGTACTTC
CDR3 protein: CSQGTLRTQYF

clone size: NA
D gene: NA
CDR3 length: 15
J gene: TRBJ1-1
V gene: TRBV4-1
CDR3 DNA: TGCGCCAGCAGCCTGTCGGGGGGCGGGAACACTGAAGCTTTCTTT
CDR3 protein: CASSLSGGGNTEAFF

clone size: NA
D gene: NA
CDR3 length: 12
J gene: TRBJ2-3
V gene: TRBV29-1
CDR3 DNA: TGCAGCGTTTCCGGGTCGTCAGATACGCAGTATTTT
CDR3 protein: CSVSGSSDTQYF

clone size: NA
D gene: NA
CDR3 length: 15
J gene: TRBJ2-1
V gene: TRBV15
CDR3 DNA: TGTGCCACCAGCAGAGAGCCCCGACCTCTCAATGAGCAGTTCTTC
CDR3 protein: CATSREPRPLNEQFF

clone size: few
D gene: NA
CDR3 length: 14
J gene: TRBJ2-1
V gene: TRBV30
CDR3 DNA: TGTGCCTGGAGTGTACGGGGTCCCACGACTGAGCAGTTCTTC
CDR3 protein: CAWSVRGPTTEQFF

clone size: few
D gene: NA
CDR3 length: 14
J gene: TRBJ2-3
V gene: TRBV7-9
CDR3 DNA: TGTGCCAGCAGCCCCGGACTAACCACAGATACGCAGTATTTT
CDR3 protein: CASSPGLTTDTQYF

clone size: NA
D gene: NA
CDR3 length: 11
J gene: TRBJ1-1
V gene: TRBV30
CDR3 DNA: TGTGCCTGGAGTGAGGAGAGGACTGCTTTCTTT
CDR3 protein: CAWSEERTAFF

clone size: once
D gene: NA
CDR3 length: 12
J gene: TRBJ1-2
V gene: TRBV30
CDR3 DNA: TGTGCCTGGATGGCAGGCGGCTATGGCTACACCTTC
CDR3 protein: CAWMAGGYGYTF

clone size: NA
D gene: TRBD2
CDR3 length: 17
J gene: TRBJ2-3
V gene: TRBV4-2
CDR3 DNA: TGTGCCAGCAGCCAAGAGCCCCGCGGGGGGGGCACAGATACGCAGTATTTT
CDR3 protein: CASSQEPRGGGTDTQYF